These 25 T cell receptor beta chains were sequenced from one sample in a study of blood T cell repertoires in COVID-19. TCRdb keeps only in-frame clones here, not all; method: immunoSEQ multiplex PCR. Of 90,000 to 100,000 clones listed, 81% are singletons. The sequencing sample was made of peripheral blood. These receptors were collected from a woman aged 80 or over with acute or convalescent COVID-19.

The CDR3 sequence: CATSVLRGYGEKLFF. Written as DNA, the CDR3 is TGTGCCACCAGCGTACTCAGGGGTTATGGGGAAAAACTGTTTTTT. This chain joins TRBV15 and TRBJ1-4, with D possibly being TRBD1 (6 bases). Trimming took 5 bases from V and 8 from J, leaving 18 bases between them. The germline gives CDR1 LNHNV, CDR2 YYDKDF (reference sequence). This CDR3 spans 15 amino acids.

The chain employs TRBV30 and TRBJ1-4; possibly TRBD1 for D (6 bases). The germline V and J ends were trimmed by 0 bases and 7 bases, with 12 bases remaining between them. The CDR3 extends over 14 amino acids. Germline lookup yields CDR1 GTSNPN and CDR2 SVGIG (reference sequence). CDR3 sequence: CAWSVRGAGEKLFF. In DNA form, the CDR3 reads TGTGCCTGGAGTGTACGGGGGGCGGGTGAAAAACTGTTTTTT.

This chain uses TRBV4-2 with TRBJ2-3; a possible D gene is TRBD1 (6 bases). There are 15 residues in the CDR3. Germline V gene data show CDR1 as LGHNA and CDR2 as YNFKEQ. Trimming removed 1 base from V and 1 base from J, with 9 bases in between. The CDR3, as DNA: TGTGCCAGCAGCCAAGTGGGGGCCGGCACAGATACGCAGTATTTT. Protein: CASSQVGAGTDTQYF.

V gene TRBV28 combines with J gene TRBJ1-2, with D unresolved. The length of the CDR3 is 11 residues. Trimming stripped 5 bases from V and 2 bases from J, with 3 bases between. The germline gives CDR1 MDHEN, CDR2 SYDVKM. Here the CDR3 DNA reads TGTGCCAGCAGTACAAACTATGGCTACACCTTC. The encoded protein is CASSTNYGYTF.

The rearrangement uses TRBV3-1 (or the pseudogene TRBV3-2) and TRBJ2-2; possibly TRBD2 for D (6 bases). V lost 6 bases to trimming and J lost 3 bases, with 14 bases between them. The CDR3 contains 15 residues. Germline V gene data show CDR1 as LGHDT and CDR2 as YNNKEL (reference sequence). CDR3: CASSHTGTDTGELFF. DNA for the CDR3: TGTGCCAGCAGTCACACCGGGACTGACACCGGGGAGCTGTTTTTT.

This sequence joins TRBV19 and TRBJ1-2; D is uncertain. This CDR3 is built from 13 residues. Germline lookup yields CDR1 LNHDA and CDR2 SQIVND (reference sequence). Trimming pared 6 bases from V and 6 bases from J, leaving 14 bases between. CDR3 coding DNA: TGTGCCAGTAGAGCCTCAGGTCCCGATGGCTACACCTTC. This encodes CASRASGPDGYTF.

The J gene is TRBJ2-6, the V gene TRBV7-2; D unresolved. V lost 1 base and J 4 bases, leaving 5 bases between the germline ends. This CDR3 contains 14 residues. Germline CDR1 and CDR2: SGHTA and FQGNSA. CDR3 region: CASSLDRGANVLTF. DNA for the CDR3: TGTGCCAGCAGCTTAGACCGGGGGGCCAACGTCCTGACTTTC.

The chain couples TRBV7-2 to TRBJ1-3, with 11 bases matching TRBD1. CDR1 is SGHTA, CDR2 FQGNSA, per germline. V shed 5 bases, J shed 1 base, and the junction held 4 bases outside the gene matches. This CDR3 spans 16 amino acids. The CDR3 here is CASSLGTGGSGNTIYF. The CDR3 DNA follows: TGTGCCAGCAGCCTAGGGACAGGGGGGTCTGGAAACACCATATATTTT. Combining the CDR3 with reference TRBV7-2 and TRBJ1-3 gives the whole variable domain GAGVSQSPSNKVTEKGKDVELRCDPISGHTALYWYRQSLGQGLEFLIYFQGNSAPDKSGLPSDRFSAERTGGSVSTLTIQRTQQEDSAVYLCASSLGTGGSGNTIYFGEGSWLTVV.

The chain recombines TRBV25-1 with TRBJ1-4; 7 nucleotides align to TRBD1. The CDR3 is made up of 15 amino acids. V lost 3 bases, J lost 6 bases, and 7 bases stayed unmatched. From germline, CDR1 is MGHDK and CDR2 SYGVNS. DNA of the CDR3: TGTGCCAGCAGTGAGGCAGGGCAGGGGGATGAAAAACTGTTTTTT. Its protein is CASSEAGQGDEKLFF.

The chain combines TRBV28 with TRBJ1-1, with D unresolved. The V gene lost 2 bases and the J gene lost 9 bases, with 10 bases spanning the gap. Germline CDR1 and CDR2: MDHEN and SYDVKM. This CDR3 is built from 12 residues. In nucleotides, the CDR3 is TGTGCCAGCAGTTTAGGCCTGGGCCAAGCTTTCTTT. It encodes CASSLGLGQAFF.

The chain has TRBV5-6 and TRBJ1-6; TRBD1 agrees at 9 bases. J gave up 8 bases and V 4 bases, and 10 bases lay outside the gene matches. From germline, CDR1 is SGHDT and CDR2 YYEEEE. The CDR3 runs to 16 residues. The CDR3 DNA sequence: TGTGCCAGCAGCCTACGGAGGACAGGGGTGGATTCACCCCTCCACTTT. Encoded protein: CASSLRRTGVDSPLHF. Combining the CDR3 with reference TRBV5-6 and TRBJ1-6 gives the whole variable domain DAGVTQSPTHLIKTRGQQVTLRCSPKSGHDTVSWYQQALGQGPQFIFQYYEEEERQRGNFPDRFSGHQFPNYSSELNVNALLLGDSALYLCASSLRRTGVDSPLHFGNGTRLTVT.

The chain is built from TRBV28 and TRBJ2-7, with a tentative D call TRBD2 (6 bases). Germline V gene data show CDR1 as MDHEN and CDR2 as SYDVKM. The CDR3 sequence is 14 residues long. Trimming removed 6 bases from V and 3 bases from J, with 15 bases in between. In DNA form, the CDR3 reads TGTGCCAGCAGCAGCCCGGGACTGATCTACGAGCAGTACTTC. As protein: CASSSPGLIYEQYF.

The V gene is TRBV12-3 or TRBV12-4, the J gene TRBJ1-1; a possible D gene is TRBD1 (5 bases). Trimming pared 5 bases from V and 1 base from J, leaving 8 bases between. There are 13 residues in the CDR3. The CDR3 bases are TGTGCCAGCAGTCGGGACTCGAACACTGAAGCTTTCTTT. It specifies CASSRDSNTEAFF.

This clone has more than one count but fewer than ten. This rearrangement joins TRBV3-1 (or the pseudogene TRBV3-2) to TRBJ2-3; D perhaps matches TRBD1 (6 bases). The ends were cut back, 7 bases at V and 3 bases at J, with 26 bases in the middle. In germline, CDR1 is LGHDT, CDR2 YNNKEL (reference sequence). CDR3 length equals 18 residues. The CDR3 reads CASNPKPISGVRTDTQYF. Written as DNA, the CDR3 is TGTGCCAGCAACCCTAAACCCATTTCAGGGGTAAGGACAGATACGCAGTATTTT.

The J gene is TRBJ2-3, the V gene TRBV7-2; 7 bases match TRBD1. Germline V lookup: CDR1 SGHTA, CDR2 FQGNSA. The V and J ends lost 5 bases and 2 bases, in that order; junction bases with no gene match: 7. This CDR3 contains 15 residues. CDR3 protein: CASSTQTGLTDTQYF. CDR3 sequence (DNA): TGTGCCAGCAGCACCCAGACAGGGCTCACAGATACGCAGTATTTT.

Written as DNA, the CDR3 is TGTGCCATCAGCCAAAGGGGACAGGGAAACTATGGCTACACCTTC. This sequence encodes CAISQRGQGNYGYTF. This rearrangement joins TRBV10-3 to TRBJ1-2; TRBD1 aligns across 9 bases. Germline CDR1 reads ENHRY; CDR2 reads SYGVKD. The V segment lost 6 bases and the J segment 2 bases; nucleotides outside the gene matches: 7. There are 15 residues in the CDR3.

In its sample, this clone was seen a few times. The sample holds other DNA sequences that translate to the same CDR3. The chain has TRBV12-3 or TRBV12-4 and TRBJ1-5; unclear D gene. The CDR3 spans 13 residues. The V end lost 4 bases, the J end lost 5 bases, and 9 bases lay between the germline ends. The CDR3 sequence: CASSSTGDQPQHF. In DNA, the CDR3 is TGTGCCAGCAGTTCCACCGGGGATCAGCCCCAGCATTTT.

This clone has just one count. This sample also contains other DNA sequences that code for the same CDR3. The gene calls are TRBV30 and TRBJ2-7; D uncertain. Germline V CDR1 and CDR2: GTSNPN, SVGIG (reference sequence). V gave up 0 bases and J gave up 4 bases, with 7 bases separating them. This CDR3 is built from 12 residues. This chain's CDR3 is CAWSVLKYEQYF. CDR3 DNA: TGTGCCTGGAGTGTACTAAAATACGAGCAGTACTTC.

V and J are TRBV24-1 and TRBJ2-1, with TRBD2 identical over 10 bases. The CDR3 totals 17 residues. Per the germline V gene, CDR1 is KGHDR and CDR2 is SFDVKD. V dropped 4 bases and J dropped 5; count of bases not matched to a gene: 10. As DNA, the CDR3 is TGTGCCACCAGTGACCCCGGGTTTAGCGGGGGGAACAATGAGCAGTTCTTC. Its translation: CATSDPGFSGGNNEQFF.

The chain is built from TRBV19 and TRBJ2-3; tentative D call: TRBD2 (6 bases). Trimming removed 1 base at V and 1 base at J, with 15 bases between. Germline lookup yields CDR1 LNHDA and CDR2 SQIVND (reference sequence). The CDR3 extends over 17 amino acids. The CDR3 region is CASSIVSLAKGTDTQYF. The CDR3 region has the DNA TGTGCCAGTAGTATAGTTTCACTAGCTAAGGGCACAGATACGCAGTATTTT.

A single count supports this clone. The J gene is TRBJ1-1, the V gene TRBV29-1, with D perhaps TRBD1 (5 bases). CDR1 is SQVTM and CDR2 is ANQGSEA in the germline V gene. V lost 6 bases and J lost 6, with 14 bases in between. This CDR3 spans 12 amino acids. The CDR3 sequence is CSVTQGISEAFF. The DNA for the CDR3 is TGCAGCGTGACCCAGGGTATCTCTGAAGCTTTCTTT. Complete variable domain (other parts from reference TRBV29-1 and TRBJ1-1): SAVISQKPSRDICQRGTSLTIQCQVDSQVTMMFWYRQQPGQSLTLIATANQGSEATYESGFVIDKFPISRPNLTFSTLTVSNMSPEDSSIYLCSVTQGISEAFFGQGTRLTVV.

The chain uses TRBV7-8 and TRBJ1-4; perhaps TRBD1 as D (6 bases). Trimming left V 5 bases short and J 8 bases short, with 18 bases between. The CDR3 runs to 15 residues. Germline V gene lookup returns CDR1 SGHVS and CDR2 FQNEAQ. CDR3 bases: TGTGCCAGCAGCCCACAGGGTCTGGTTTACGAAAAACTGTTTTTT. Translating it yields CASSPQGLVYEKLFF.

The V call is TRBV28, the J call TRBJ2-2; D is perhaps TRBD2 (6 bases). The CDR3 has 13 residues. CDR1 MDHEN and CDR2 SYDVKM come from the germline V gene. V was cut by 3 bases and J by 5 bases, with 7 bases left in between. The CDR3 nucleotides read TGTGCCAGCAGTTTCCGGGAGACCGGGGAGCTGTTTTTT. Protein: CASSFRETGELFF.

V gene TRBV2 combines with J gene TRBJ1-2, with 9 nucleotides matching TRBD1. The CDR3 extends over 15 amino acids. J lost 2 bases, V lost 6 bases, and 7 bases had no gene match. Germline V gene data show CDR1 as SNHLY and CDR2 as FYNNEI. The CDR3 loop is CASSTRQGGNYGYTF. CDR3 bases: TGTGCCAGCAGCACGAGACAGGGGGGAAACTATGGCTACACCTTC.

The genes are TRBV28 and TRBJ1-3, with 9 positions matching TRBD1. V trimming: 4 bases; J trimming: 0 bases; junction bases outside the gene matches: 7. The CDR3 has 17 residues. Germline CDR1 and CDR2: MDHEN and SYDVKM. In nucleotides, the CDR3 is TGTGCCAGCAGTTGGGGACAGGGCCTCACCTCTGGAAACACCATATATTTT. Protein: CASSWGQGLTSGNTIYF. The entire variable domain, with the rest obtained from reference TRBV28 and TRBJ1-3, is as follows: DVKVTQSSRYLVKRTGEKVFLECVQDMDHENMFWYRQDPGLGLRLIYFSYDVKMKEKGDIPEGYSVSREKKERFSLILESASTNQTSMYLCASSWGQGLTSGNTIYFGEGSWLTVV.